This TCR beta chain was documented in a study of PD-1 blockade in classical Hodgkin lymphoma. TCRdb's copy holds only in-frame clones and misses some; the assay was immunoSEQ multiplex PCR. The repertoire consists of 26,000 or so clones, with about 83% occurring once and the leading ten covering around 2.3%. Every single patient, without exception, relapsed after autologous stem cell transplantation, and brentuximab vedotin exposure varied. Negative selection with magnetic separation was used to purify CD4+ T cells from thawed PBMCs. Germline CDR1 and CDR2: SGHNT and YENEEA. V lost 1 base and J 2 bases, leaving 13 bases between the germline ends. CDR3 size: 16 residues.

Sample: CD4+ T cells from blood, taken at baseline. V and J are TRBV11-3 and TRBJ2-3, with D tentatively TRBD2 (6 bases). This TCR was sampled from a human donor with classical Hodgkin lymphoma. The CDR3 nucleotides read TGTGCCAGCAGCTTAGTCTGGACTAACTACACAGATACGCAGTATTTT. Translation gives CASSLVWTNYTDTQYF.